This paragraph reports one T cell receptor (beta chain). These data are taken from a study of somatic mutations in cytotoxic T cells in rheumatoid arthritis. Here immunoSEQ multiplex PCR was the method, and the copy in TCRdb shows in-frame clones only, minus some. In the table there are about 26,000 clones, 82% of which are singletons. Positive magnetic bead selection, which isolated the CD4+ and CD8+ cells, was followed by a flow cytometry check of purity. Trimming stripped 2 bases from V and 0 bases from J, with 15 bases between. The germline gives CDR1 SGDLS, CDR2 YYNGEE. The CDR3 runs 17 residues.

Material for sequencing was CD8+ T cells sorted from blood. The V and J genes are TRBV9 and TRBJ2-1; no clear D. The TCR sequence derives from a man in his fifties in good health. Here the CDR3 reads CASSVGPLGSSYNEQFF. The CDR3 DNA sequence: TGTGCCAGCAGCGTCGGACCTCTAGGAAGCTCCTACAATGAGCAGTTCTTC.